This T cell receptor (beta chain) was profiled in a study of T cell clonotyping in hematopoietic cell transplantation. Study-level findings and limits: Few recipient clonotypes overlapped donors; over 95% were de novo at given depth.

Comment on this clone: No antigen is known for it.

Described time point: recipient sample about 28 days before transplant, after cytoreduction. J gave up 5 bases and V 0 bases, and 10 bases lay outside the gene matches. Per the germline V gene, CDR1 is SEHNR and CDR2 is FQNEAQ (reference sequence). This CDR3 is 16 amino acids long. The table came from immunoSEQ multiplex PCR; TCRdb's copy has only in-frame clones and leaves some out. The sample includes more than 20,000 clones, 70% to 85% of them seen just once. The sample here was peripheral blood mononuclear cells, taken before stem cell transplant. The sequence was obtained from a woman aged 60-75 years with acute myeloid leukemia. Some clones in this sample may be carry-over from other donors' samples. The V call is TRBV7-9, the J call TRBJ2-7, with TRBD2 matching over 7 bases. Here the CDR3 reads CASSLAGGSFGNEQYF. DNA of the CDR3: TGTGCCAGCAGCTTAGCGGGCGGGAGCTTTGGCAACGAGCAGTACTTC. The variable domain in full, completed from reference TRBV7-9 and TRBJ2-7, reads DTGVSQNPRHKITKRGQNVTFRCDPISEHNRLYWYRQTLGQGPEFLTYFQNEAQLEKSRLLSDRFSAERPKGSFSTLEIQRTEQGDSAMYLCASSLAGGSFGNEQYFGPGTRLTVT.